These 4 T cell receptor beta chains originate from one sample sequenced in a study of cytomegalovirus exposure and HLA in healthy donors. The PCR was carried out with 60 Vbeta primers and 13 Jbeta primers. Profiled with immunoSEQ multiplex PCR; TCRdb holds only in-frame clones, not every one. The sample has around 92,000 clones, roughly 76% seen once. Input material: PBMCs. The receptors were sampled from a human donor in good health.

CDR3 protein: CASSPPGDRRGTEAFF. CDR3 nucleotide sequence: TGTGCCAGCAGCCCCCCGGGGGACCGTAGAGGTACTGAAGCTTTCTTT. This chain joins TRBV5-4 and TRBJ1-1; weak D call: TRBD1 (5 bases). The germline V and J ends were trimmed by 4 bases and 5 bases, with 21 bases remaining between them. The CDR3 contains 16 residues. The germline V gene encodes CDR1 SGHNT and CDR2 YYREEE (reference sequence).

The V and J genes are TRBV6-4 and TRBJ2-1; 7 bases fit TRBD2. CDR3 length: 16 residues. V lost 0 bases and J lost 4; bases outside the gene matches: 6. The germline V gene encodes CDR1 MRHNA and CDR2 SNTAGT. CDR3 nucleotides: TGTGCCAGCAGTGACTCTCCAGCGGGACCTTACAATGAGCAGTTCTTC. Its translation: CASSDSPAGPYNEQFF.

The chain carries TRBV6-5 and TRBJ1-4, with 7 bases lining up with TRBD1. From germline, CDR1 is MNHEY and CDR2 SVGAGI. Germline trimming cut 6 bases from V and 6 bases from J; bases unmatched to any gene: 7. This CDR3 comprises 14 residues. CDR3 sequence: CASSPTGVDEKLFF. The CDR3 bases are TGTGCCAGCAGCCCTACAGGGGTGGATGAAAAACTGTTTTTT.

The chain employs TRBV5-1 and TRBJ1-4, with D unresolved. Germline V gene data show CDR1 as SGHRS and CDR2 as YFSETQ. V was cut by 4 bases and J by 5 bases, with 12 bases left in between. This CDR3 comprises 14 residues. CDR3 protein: CASSVVSPNEKLFF. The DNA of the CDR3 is TGCGCCAGCAGCGTAGTTTCCCCCAATGAAAAACTGTTTTTT. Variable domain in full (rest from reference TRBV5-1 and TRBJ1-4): KAGVTQTPRYLIKTRGQQVTLSCSPISGHRSVSWYQQTPGQGLQFLFEYFSETQRNKGNFPGRFSGRQFSNSRSEMNVSTLELGDSALYLCASSVVSPNEKLFFGSGTQLSVL.